This T cell receptor (beta chain) is drawn from a study of monozygotic twins with cystic fibrosis. Study-wide findings and caveats: Nucleotide-identical clonotype sharing was significantly higher within monozygotic CF twin pairs than between unrelated CF individuals. Low clonality (median around 0.0094) suggested a mostly naive repertoire. Shared CDR3 numbers were not associated with age, concordance or severity.

Clones were read by immunoSEQ multiplex PCR, and TCRdb kept only the in-frame ones, dropping some. The sample lists around 30,000 clones; 95% to 98% were seen once. Remarks on this clone: Its antigen is still unknown.

In germline, CDR1 is MNHEY, CDR2 SMNVEV (reference sequence). The CDR3 runs to 20 residues. J gave up 5 bases and V 2 bases, and 17 bases lay outside the gene matches. This clonotype originated in a girl aged 2 to 9 with cystic fibrosis. The source material was blood. The chain links TRBV27 to TRBJ2-1; 11 bases agree with TRBD2. CDR3 loop: CASSLSPGTVGLAANNEQFF. The DNA of the CDR3 is TGTGCCAGCAGTTTAAGTCCCGGGACAGTGGGACTAGCGGCGAACAATGAGCAGTTCTTC.